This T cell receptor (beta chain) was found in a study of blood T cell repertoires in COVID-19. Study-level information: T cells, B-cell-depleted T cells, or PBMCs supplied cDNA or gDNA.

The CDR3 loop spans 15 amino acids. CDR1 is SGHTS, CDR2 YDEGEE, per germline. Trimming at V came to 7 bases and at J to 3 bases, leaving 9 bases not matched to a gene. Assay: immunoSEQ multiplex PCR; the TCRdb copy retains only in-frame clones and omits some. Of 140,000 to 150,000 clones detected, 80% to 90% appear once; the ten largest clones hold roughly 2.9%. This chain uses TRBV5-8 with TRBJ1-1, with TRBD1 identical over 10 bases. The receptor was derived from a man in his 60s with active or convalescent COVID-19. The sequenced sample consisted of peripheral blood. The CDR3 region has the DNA TGTGCCAGCTCCCCGGGACAGGGGACCTACACTGAAGCTTTCTTT. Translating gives CASSPGQGTYTEAFF.